The 29 T cell receptor beta chains reported below all come from one sample, sequenced in a study of T cells after yellow fever vaccination. TCRdb ran MiXCR on the 5' RACE reads and lists one entry per CDR3 protein. The data contain 250,000 or so distinct CDR3 sequences, 5.5% to 8.5% of them singletons. Sequences were derived from CD4+ T cells sorted from PBMCs, sampled on the day of the yellow fever booster vaccination. The receptors originated from a young man who received the YFV17D yellow fever vaccine.

This clonotype was picked up a small number of times. This chain joins TRBV12-3 or TRBV12-4 and TRBJ2-5; 7 nucleotides align to TRBD2. The J segment lost 5 bases and the V segment lost 3 bases, leaving 9 bases of the junction unmatched. The CDR3 covers 15 residues. DNA for the CDR3: TGTGCCAGCAGTTTGGGGGGAGGGCCGTTGGAGACCCAGTACTTC. It specifies CASSLGGGPLETQYF.

This clonotype was recorded many times. V gene TRBV5-5 combines with J gene TRBJ2-7; 8 bases align to TRBD1. Germline CDR1 and CDR2: SGHKS and YYEKEE (reference sequence). This CDR3 has 14 amino acids. Losses at the gene ends were 4 bases for V and 2 bases for J; bases not matched to a gene: 5. CDR3 DNA sequence: TGTGCCAGCAGCAATGGACAGGGAGCCTACGAGCAGTACTTC. Its protein is CASSNGQGAYEQYF.

This clonotype was counted many times. This chain connects TRBV4-3 to TRBJ1-5; TRBD1 agrees at 8 bases. The CDR3 covers 18 residues. Germline CDR1 reads LGHNA; CDR2 reads YSLEER. The junction had 19 bases not matched to a gene; V was cut back by 5 bases and J by 7 bases. The CDR3 sequence is CASSIKVTGRGHFQPQHF. The DNA for the CDR3 is TGCGCCAGCAGCATCAAGGTAACGGGCAGGGGGCATTTCCAGCCCCAGCATTTT.

This chain connects TRBV30 to TRBJ1-4; 7 positions match TRBD1. The trim removed 2 bases at V and 3 bases at J, leaving 6 bases unmatched. This CDR3 is built from 15 residues. Per the germline V gene, CDR1 is GTSNPN and CDR2 is SVGIG (reference sequence). The CDR3 loop reads CAWSMRGLPNEKLFF. The CDR3 DNA reads TGTGCCTGGAGTATGAGGGGGCTACCTAATGAAAAACTGTTTTTT. The full variable domain, completed using reference TRBV30 and TRBJ1-4, is SQTIHQWPATLVQPVGSPLSLECTVEGTSNPNLYWYRQAAGRGLQLLFYSVGIGQISSEVPQNLSASRPQDRQFILSSKKLLLSDSGFYLCAWSMRGLPNEKLFFGSGTQLSVL.

This clonotype turned up a few times. The chain links TRBV5-1 to TRBJ1-2; TRBD1 might be the D (5 bases). CDR1 is SGHRS and CDR2 is YFSETQ in the germline V gene. The CDR3 is 15 amino acids. V lost 4 bases to trimming and J lost 0 bases, with 13 bases between them. The DNA of the CDR3 is TGCGCCAGCAGCCAACAGGCCCCTACTAACTATGGCTACACCTTC. This gives the protein CASSQQAPTNYGYTF. The complete variable domain, with remaining parts taken from reference TRBV5-1 and TRBJ1-2, reads KAGVTQTPRYLIKTRGQQVTLSCSPISGHRSVSWYQQTPGQGLQFLFEYFSETQRNKGNFPGRFSGRQFSNSRSEMNVSTLELGDSALYLCASSQQAPTNYGYTFGSGTRLTVV.

This clonotype came up many times. The chain is built from TRBV5-1 and TRBJ1-1; D unresolved. The V end lost 1 base, the J end lost 1 base, and 14 bases lay between the germline ends. The CDR3 length is 16 residues. Germline CDR1 SGHRS, CDR2 YFSETQ. CDR3 sequence reads: CASSLTLVSGNTEAFF. The CDR3 coding sequence is TGCGCCAGCAGCTTGACACTGGTGAGCGGGAACACTGAAGCTTTCTTT.

This clonotype was found a few times. CDR3 in DNA: TGTGCCAGCAGCTTAGCAGGACAGAAACAAGAGACCCAGTACTTC. Translating gives CASSLAGQKQETQYF. The V call is TRBV7-8, the J call TRBJ2-5; D is perhaps TRBD1 (6 bases). The CDR3 runs 15 residues. Germline V gene data show CDR1 as SGHVS and CDR2 as FQNEAQ. Between the trimmed V and J ends, which lost 0 bases and 2 bases, there was a span of 10 bases.

Concerning this clonotype itself: The junction differs from germline at one of its ends, possibly a read error. The gene calls are TRBV12-3 or TRBV12-4 and TRBJ1-2; no clear D gene. This CDR3 is 15 amino acids long. This CDR3 reads CVSSTGSVLTNGYTF. The CDR3 region has the DNA TGTGTCAGCAGCACCGGGAGCGTATTGACCAATGGCTACACCTTC.

This clonotype came up many times. V gene TRBV4-3 combines with J gene TRBJ2-7; 7 bases are shared with TRBD2. J lost 6 bases, V lost 0 bases, and 8 bases had no gene match. The CDR3 loop spans 15 amino acids. The V gene's germline CDR1 is LGHNA and CDR2 YSLEER. CDR3 region: CASSQEGGRSGEQYF. Written as DNA, the CDR3 is TGCGCCAGCAGCCAAGAGGGCGGGAGAAGCGGCGAGCAGTACTTC.

The V gene is TRBV5-1, the J gene TRBJ2-3; the match to TRBD1 covers 8 bases. CDR1 and CDR2 from the germline V gene are SGHRS and YFSETQ. This CDR3 spans 17 amino acids. With 4 bases clipped from V and 1 base from J, the junction kept 11 bases outside the gene matches. This chain's CDR3 is CASSPGDRLRGTDTQYF. CDR3 bases: TGCGCCAGCAGCCCCGGGGACAGGCTCCGCGGCACAGATACGCAGTATTTT.

This clonotype was counted ten times or more. The chain joins TRBV14 to TRBJ2-7; D is possibly TRBD1 (5 bases). There are 13 residues in the CDR3. The V and J ends lost 1 base and 7 bases respectively, with 11 bases between them. CDR1 is SGHDN, CDR2 FVKESK, per germline. CDR3 sequence (DNA): TGTGCCAGCAGCCAAGGACAGTATGGGGAGCAGTACTTC. Protein sequence: CASSQGQYGEQYF. The full variable domain, completed using reference TRBV14 and TRBJ2-7, is EAGVTQFPSHSVIEKGQTVTLRCDPISGHDNLYWYRRVMGKEIKFLLHFVKESKQDESGMPNNRFLAERTGGTYSTLKVQPAELEDSGVYFCASSQGQYGEQYFGPGTRLTVT.

In this sample, this clonotype turned up many times. The chain carries TRBV20-1 and TRBJ2-2, with a weak D call TRBD2 (6 bases). The CDR3 is made up of 15 amino acids. Germline CDR1 and CDR2: DFQATT and SNEGSKA (reference sequence). V was shortened by 2 bases and J by 3 bases, with 13 bases between the two germline ends. As DNA, the CDR3 is TGCAGTGCTAGAATACCGGGACTTGACACCGGGGAGCTGTTTTTT. Protein: CSARIPGLDTGELFF.

This clonotype was found a few times. This sequence joins TRBV18 and TRBJ2-5; TRBD2 matches 9 bases. CDR1 and CDR2 from the germline V gene are KGHSH and LQKENI. The CDR3 contains 16 residues. The V segment lost 4 bases and the J segment 5 bases; nucleotides outside the gene matches: 11. The CDR3 protein is CASSRNSGSLLETQYF. The CDR3, as DNA: TGTGCCAGCTCACGGAATAGCGGGAGTTTATTGGAGACCCAGTACTTC.

In its sample, this clonotype was seen a few times. The chain couples TRBV5-6 to TRBJ1-3; 7 nucleotides match TRBD1. V dropped 1 base and J dropped 0; count of bases not matched to a gene: 7. CDR1 SGHDT and CDR2 YYEEEE come from the germline V gene. This CDR3 contains 17 residues. CDR3 in amino acids: CASSLLGTEYSGNTIYF. CDR3 sequence (DNA): TGTGCCAGCAGCTTGCTCGGGACAGAGTACTCTGGAAACACCATATATTTT.

This clonotype occurred many times. The chain couples TRBV5-1 to TRBJ2-7, with 12 positions matching TRBD2. J gave up 3 bases and V 0 bases, and 4 bases lay outside the gene matches. CDR3 size: 16 residues. Germline loops: CDR1 SGHRS, CDR2 YFSETQ. The CDR3 loop is CASSLGLAGVNYEQYF. The CDR3 DNA follows: TGCGCCAGCAGCTTGGGACTAGCGGGAGTGAACTACGAGCAGTACTTC.

The chain links TRBV11-3 to TRBJ2-6; TRBD2 aligns across 8 bases. The CDR3 is 16 residues long. CDR1 and CDR2 from the germline V gene are SGHNT and YENEEA. Unmatched junction bases numbered 3, after V lost 5 bases and J lost 0 bases. CDR3 bases: TGTGCCAGCAGCCCGGGGGGGGGCTCTGGGGCCAACGTCCTGACTTTC. This sequence encodes CASSPGGGSGANVLTF.

This clonotype was found a few times. The CDR3 bases are TGTGCCAGCAGTTCCGGCAAAGTCTACGAGCAGTACTTC. Translation: CASSSGKVYEQYF. The chain carries TRBV6-5 and TRBJ2-7; D unclear. V lost 4 bases to trimming and J lost 3 bases, with 10 bases between them. CDR1 and CDR2 (germline): MNHEY, SVGAGI. The CDR3 sequence is 13 residues long.

The sample holds many counts of this clonotype. This rearrangement joins TRBV12-3 or TRBV12-4 to TRBJ1-5, with D unclear. Trimming removed 3 bases from V and 3 bases from J, with 9 bases in between. This CDR3 contains 14 residues. In DNA form, the CDR3 reads TGTGCCAGCAGTTTCGGCAGTTACAATCAGCCCCAGCATTTT. Residues: CASSFGSYNQPQHF.

This clonotype was counted ten times or more. The V gene is TRBV28, the J gene TRBJ2-7, with D possibly TRBD2 on 5 matching bases. V dropped 2 bases and J dropped 3 bases, with 11 bases sitting between them. The CDR3 is made up of 14 amino acids. From germline, CDR1 is MDHEN and CDR2 SYDVKM. DNA for the CDR3: TGTGCCAGCAGTTTACTAGACCGGGGCTACGAGCAGTACTTC. Protein product: CASSLLDRGYEQYF.

This clonotype occurred a few times. The chain links TRBV30 to TRBJ1-1; perhaps TRBD1 as D (6 bases). Trimming removed 4 bases from V and 6 bases from J, with 15 bases in between. The CDR3 covers 13 residues. Germline values: CDR1 GTSNPN, CDR2 SVGIG (reference sequence). The DNA of the CDR3 is TGTGCCTGGACCTTGGGGGCAGGGGCTGAAGCTTTCTTT. This gives the protein CAWTLGAGAEAFF.

This clonotype was observed at least ten times. The rearrangement links TRBV2 to TRBJ1-5; D might be TRBD1 (5 bases). The CDR3 spans 14 residues. Germline V gene sequence: CDR1 SNHLY, CDR2 FYNNEI. V was pared by 6 bases and J by 2 bases, with 11 bases between. CDR3 amino acids: CASSPWGGNQPQHF. As DNA, the CDR3 is TGTGCCAGCAGCCCATGGGGGGGCAATCAGCCCCAGCATTTT.

There are many counts of this clonotype. The V and J genes are TRBV15 and TRBJ1-2; unclear D gene. This CDR3 comprises 14 residues. Germline values: CDR1 LNHNV, CDR2 YYDKDF (reference sequence). Deletions cut 0 bases from V and 6 bases from J, with 11 bases between. Here the CDR3 DNA reads TGTGCCACCAGCAGAGATGTCCCAGGCGATGGCTACACCTTC. It yields the protein CATSRDVPGDGYTF.

This clonotype showed up many times. The V gene is TRBV5-1, the J gene TRBJ1-3, with TRBD1 matching 8 bases. With 2 bases clipped from V and 4 bases from J, the junction kept 5 bases outside the gene matches. The CDR3 has 15 amino acids. Germline-derived CDR1 and CDR2 are SGHRS and YFSETQ. The CDR3 loop reads CASSFNRDRGNTIYF. The CDR3, as DNA: TGCGCCAGCAGCTTCAACCGGGACAGGGGAAACACCATATATTTT.

This clonotype turned up a few times. CDR3 protein: CASSLAFAITGELFF. The CDR3 region has the DNA TGTGCCAGCAGCTTAGCGTTCGCGATCACCGGGGAGCTGTTTTTT. The rearrangement joins TRBV7-2 to TRBJ2-2; D unclear. Germline V gene data show CDR1 as SGHTA and CDR2 as FQGNSA. This CDR3 comprises 15 residues. Between the trimmed V and J ends, which lost 0 bases and 4 bases, there was a span of 9 bases.

This chain joins TRBV5-1 and TRBJ2-3; the D call may be TRBD1 or TRBD2 (6 bases each). Between the trimmed V and J ends, which lost 5 bases and 5 bases, there was a span of 15 bases. CDR1 is SGHRS, CDR2 YFSETQ, per germline. The CDR3 covers 14 residues. The CDR3 region is CASSFRLGGDTQYF. CDR3 nucleotide sequence: TGCGCCAGCAGTTTTAGACTAGGGGGAGATACGCAGTATTTT.

The sample holds many counts of this clonotype. The gene calls are TRBV3-1 and TRBJ2-3; TRBD2 matches at 12 bases. Germline V gene sequence: CDR1 LGHDT, CDR2 YNNKEL (reference sequence). The ends lost 3 bases at V and 4 bases at J; junction bases unmatched: 11. The CDR3 consists of 18 residues. The CDR3 DNA reads as TGTGCCAGCAGCCAGAGGGGGGTGACTAGCGGGAGCGCAGATACGCAGTATTTT. Its translation is CASSQRGVTSGSADTQYF.

This clonotype was picked up many times. The rearrangement uses TRBV5-1 and TRBJ2-1; D gene ambiguous. The germline gives CDR1 SGHRS, CDR2 YFSETQ. The CDR3 has 14 amino acids. The germline V and J ends were trimmed by 0 bases and 8 bases, with 12 bases remaining between them. CDR3 sequence reads: CASSLASVAHEQFF. The CDR3 nucleotides are TGCGCCAGCAGCTTGGCGTCGGTTGCGCATGAGCAGTTCTTC. The full variable domain, with the rest looked up from reference TRBV5-1 and TRBJ2-1, is KAGVTQTPRYLIKTRGQQVTLSCSPISGHRSVSWYQQTPGQGLQFLFEYFSETQRNKGNFPGRFSGRQFSNSRSEMNVSTLELGDSALYLCASSLASVAHEQFFGPGTRLTVL.

Here the CDR3 DNA reads TGTGCCAGCAGTTACGTGGGAGCTTCCTACAATGAGCAGTTCTTC. Translating gives CASSYVGASYNEQFF. The chain combines TRBV6-5 with TRBJ2-1, with a tentative D call TRBD2 (5 bases). The germline V and J ends were trimmed by 2 bases and 1 base, with 9 bases remaining between them. Germline CDR1 MNHEY, CDR2 SVGAGI. The CDR3 covers 15 residues.

CDR3 sequence: CASSLDRDDTQYF. In DNA form, the CDR3 reads TGTGCCAGCAGCTTAGATCGGGATGATACGCAGTATTTT. This chain uses TRBV11-2 with TRBJ2-3; possibly TRBD2 for D (5 bases). This CDR3 spans 13 amino acids. Germline V lookup: CDR1 SGHAT, CDR2 FQNNGV. Between the trimmed V and J ends, which lost 0 bases and 6 bases, there was a span of 7 bases.